What follows is one T cell receptor beta chain and its context. Its antigen remains undetermined. No per-base quality is available; no much larger clone lies one base away. The TCR beta CDR3 regions were amplified from RNA transcripts. The TCR CDR3 was subjected to a first round of RT-PCR using the HTBI primer set and the Qiagen OneStep RT-PCR kit. Libraries were constructed in a second round of multiplex PCR, after which size selection and purification were performed. The libraries were sequenced on an Illumina HiSeq2000 using paired-end 100 bp reads. Per the authors' processing: SOAPnuke was used to process the raw data, with reads discarded if the reads contained adapters or uncalled bases, had a mean Phred below 15, or lacked an exact constant-primer or identifier match. COPE v1.2.5 was used to merge high-quality paired reads, and clonotypes were defined as unique nucleotide sequences. MiTCR v1.1 was used to align clonotypes to the IMGT TRBV, TRBD and TRBJ reference segments. Only V-J combinations with frequency above 0.0001, covering about 99% of repertoires, were analysed. The TCS score was defined as F50 (clonal expansion) divided by E x V (chaos), with BLOSUM62-based TCRdist calculated between CDR3 peptides within each V-J. Welch's t-statistics and random forest reduced roughly 540 V-J features to around 14, which were used in a naive Bayes classifier (R e1071). TCRdb ran its own pipeline on the public reads, namely fastp trimming at Q25 and MiXCR clone calling, and kept in-frame beta chains. A single entry per CDR3 protein holds the most common genes and DNA from its merged rows. None of the V and J calls come from the authors' own analysis; TCRdb made them. For this sample the table gives hundreds of thousands of distinct CDR3 sequences, of which nearly 20% were detected only once. Less than 55% of the sample goes to the ten largest clones.

For CDR1 and CDR2, the germline V gene lists LGHNA and YNFKEQ. The CDR3 measures 15 amino acids from cysteine to phenylalanine. Kept here is only the CDR3 DNA, which spans 45 bases and is read in frame from base 1. The V and J ends are trimmed by 4 bases and 5 bases, leaving 17 bases between them. The data derive from a study of T cells in Graves' hyperthyroidism and ophthalmopathy (dated by TCRdb to between 2019 and 2020). About the full investigation: Peripheral blood was collected at initial diagnosis, before any treatment. To identify distinguishing TCR V-J signatures, a discovery cohort of 95 to 100 patients was used, comprising 43 with Graves' ophthalmopathy and under 60 with stable Graves' hyperthyroidism. Whether ophthalmopathy could be predicted prospectively was tested in an independent validation cohort made up of 18 to 20 hyperthyroidism patients plus 17 patients who later progressed to ophthalmopathy. For training and testing, the 100 or so patients in the discovery cohort were randomly divided in a 7:3 ratio. The study also compared thyroid tissue and blood T-cell repertoires from roughly six Graves' hyperthyroidism patients. Once sampling was done, hyperthyroidism patients were given methimazole at a starting dose of 30 mg daily, whereas ophthalmopathy patients were given high-dose intravenous methylprednisolone. The paper describes TCR Vbeta CDR3 sequencing of 120 to 150 peripheral blood samples, made up of approximately 40 ophthalmopathy patients, more than 70 hyperthyroidism patients and 17 progressor patients. Beyond this particular receptor, the publication reports: Ophthalmopathy was separated from stable hyperthyroidism by a 13 V-J signature model, with over 85% sensitivity and roughly 81% specificity obtained in cross-validation and 80%/75% obtained in testing. Sample size was not statistically predetermined, and blinding of investigators to group allocation was not performed. In validation, progression to ophthalmopathy was predicted by the model with around 71% sensitivity and just over 72% specificity, a median of around 6.5 months before onset. Most expanded thyroid clonotypes (frequency above 0.001) were also detected in blood, a finding suggesting that blood repertoires may reflect thyroid immune responses.

In the ophthalmopathy patients, disease was moderately to severely active, with a Clinical Activity Score of 3 or more, a NOSPECS grade of 4 or more, and a duration of less than 3 months. The study excluded patients with uncontrolled infections, other autoimmune diseases, pregnancy or lactation. Diagnoses were based on clinical symptoms, serum thyroxine and TRAb, thyroid ultrasound and orbital computed tomography. PBMCs were isolated from 10 ml of fresh peripheral blood by Ficoll-Paque density gradient centrifugation. Trizol reagent was used to extract total RNA, and RNA quality was then checked on an Agilent 2100 Bioanalyzer.

Sequenced sample: blood. The V and J segments used are TRBV4-2 and TRBJ2-5; 6 matching bases give a weak D call of TRBD1. This receptor was identified in a man between 40 and 49 years old with Graves' ophthalmopathy. The CDR3 reads CASSLRGAGEETQYF. The DNA sequence follows: TGTGCCAGCAGCCTCAGAGGGGCAGGGGAGGAGACCCAGTACTTC.